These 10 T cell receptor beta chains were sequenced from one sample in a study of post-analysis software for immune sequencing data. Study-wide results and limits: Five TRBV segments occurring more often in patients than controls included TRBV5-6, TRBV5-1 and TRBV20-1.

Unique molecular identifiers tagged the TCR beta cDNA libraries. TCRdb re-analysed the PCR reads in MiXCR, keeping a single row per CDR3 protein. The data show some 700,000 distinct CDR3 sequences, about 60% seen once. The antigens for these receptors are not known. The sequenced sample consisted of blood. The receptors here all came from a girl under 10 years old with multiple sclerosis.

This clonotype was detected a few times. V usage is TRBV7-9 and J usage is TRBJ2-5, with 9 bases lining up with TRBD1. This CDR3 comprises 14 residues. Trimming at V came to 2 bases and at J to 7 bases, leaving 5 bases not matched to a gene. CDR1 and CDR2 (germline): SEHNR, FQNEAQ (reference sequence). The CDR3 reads CASSLIRQGGTQYF. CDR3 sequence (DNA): TGTGCCAGCAGCTTAATACGACAGGGGGGGACCCAGTACTTC.

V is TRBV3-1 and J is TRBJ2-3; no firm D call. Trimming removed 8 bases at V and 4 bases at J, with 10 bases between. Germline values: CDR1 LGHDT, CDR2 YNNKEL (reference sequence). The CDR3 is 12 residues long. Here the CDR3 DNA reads TGTGCCAGCCGACGGAGCCCAGATACGCAGTATTTT. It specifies CASRRSPDTQYF.

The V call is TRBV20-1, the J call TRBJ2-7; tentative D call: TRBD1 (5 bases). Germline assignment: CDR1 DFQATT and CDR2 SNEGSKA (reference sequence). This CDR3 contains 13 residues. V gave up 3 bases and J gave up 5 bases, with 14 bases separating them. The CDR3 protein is CSASRDSRNEQYF. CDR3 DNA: TGCAGTGCTAGCCGCGACAGTCGCAACGAGCAGTACTTC.

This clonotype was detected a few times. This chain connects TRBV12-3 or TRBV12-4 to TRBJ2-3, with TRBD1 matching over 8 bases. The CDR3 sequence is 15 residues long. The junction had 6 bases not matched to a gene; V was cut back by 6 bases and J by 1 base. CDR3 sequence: CASSKTGDGTDTQYF. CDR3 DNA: TGTGCCAGCAGCAAGACAGGGGACGGCACAGATACGCAGTATTTT.

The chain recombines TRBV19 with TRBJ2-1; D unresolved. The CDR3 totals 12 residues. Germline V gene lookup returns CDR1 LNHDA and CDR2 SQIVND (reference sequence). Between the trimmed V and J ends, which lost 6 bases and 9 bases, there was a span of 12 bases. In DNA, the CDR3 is TGTGCCAGTAGCTGGGATTACGGTGAGCAGTTCTTC. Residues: CASSWDYGEQFF. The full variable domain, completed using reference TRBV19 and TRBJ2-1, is DGGITQSPKYLFRKEGQNVTLSCEQNLNHDAMYWYRQDPGQGLRLIYYSQIVNDFQKGDIAEGYSVSREKKESFPLTVTSAQKNPTAFYLCASSWDYGEQFFGPGTRLTVL.

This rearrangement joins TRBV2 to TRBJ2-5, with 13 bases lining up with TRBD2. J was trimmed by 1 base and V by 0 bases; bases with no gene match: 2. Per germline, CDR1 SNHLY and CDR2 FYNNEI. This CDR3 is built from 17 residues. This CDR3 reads CASSEARTSGGQETQYF. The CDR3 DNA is TGTGCCAGCAGTGAAGCTAGGACTAGCGGGGGCCAAGAGACCCAGTACTTC.

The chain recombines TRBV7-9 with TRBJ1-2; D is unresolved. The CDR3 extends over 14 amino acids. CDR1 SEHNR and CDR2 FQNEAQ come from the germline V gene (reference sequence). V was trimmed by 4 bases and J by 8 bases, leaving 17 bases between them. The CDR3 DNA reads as TGTGCCAGCAGCTCCCTCTCCACTCAAGACGGCTACACCTTC. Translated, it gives CASSSLSTQDGYTF.

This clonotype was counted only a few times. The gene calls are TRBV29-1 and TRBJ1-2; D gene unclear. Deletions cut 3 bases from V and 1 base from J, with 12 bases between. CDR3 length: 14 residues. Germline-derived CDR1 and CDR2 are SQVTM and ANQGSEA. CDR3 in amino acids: CSVDFGSSNYGYTF. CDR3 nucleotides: TGCAGCGTTGACTTCGGGTCAAGTAACTATGGCTACACCTTC. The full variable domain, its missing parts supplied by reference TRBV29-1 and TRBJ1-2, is SAVISQKPSRDICQRGTSLTIQCQVDSQVTMMFWYRQQPGQSLTLIATANQGSEATYESGFVIDKFPISRPNLTFSTLTVSNMSPEDSSIYLCSVDFGSSNYGYTFGSGTRLTVV.

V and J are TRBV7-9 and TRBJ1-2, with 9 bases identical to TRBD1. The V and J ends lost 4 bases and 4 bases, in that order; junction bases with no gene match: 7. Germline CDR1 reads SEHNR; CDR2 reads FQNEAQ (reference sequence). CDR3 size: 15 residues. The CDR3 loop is CASSSGTGSAYGYTF. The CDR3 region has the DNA TGTGCCAGCAGCTCCGGGACAGGGAGCGCCTATGGCTACACCTTC.

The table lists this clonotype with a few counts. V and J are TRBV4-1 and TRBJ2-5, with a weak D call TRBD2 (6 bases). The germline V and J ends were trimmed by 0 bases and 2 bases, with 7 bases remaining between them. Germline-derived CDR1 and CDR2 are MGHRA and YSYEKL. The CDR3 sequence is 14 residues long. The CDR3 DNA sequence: TGCGCCAGCAGCCAAGAGGGGGGACAAGAGACCCAGTACTTC. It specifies CASSQEGGQETQYF.